One sample yielded the 18 T cell receptor beta chains listed below, sequenced in a study of shared clonotypes between healthy human individuals. Naive CD8 populations comprised CD45RO-negative cells positively selected for CCR7, excluding terminally differentiated effector memory CD45RA+ cells. TCRdb's copy holds only in-frame clones and misses some; the assay was immunoSEQ multiplex PCR. Of about 680,000 clones listed, under 95% were seen once; the top ten hold about 24%. Material for sequencing was naive CD8+ T cells sorted from blood. The receptors shown here come from a man between 25 and 39 years old in good health.

The J gene is TRBJ1-4, the V gene TRBV7-9, with 9 bases fitting TRBD1. The junction had 8 bases not matched to a gene; V was cut back by 5 bases and J by 1 base. The V gene's germline CDR1 is SEHNR and CDR2 FQNEAQ (reference sequence). The CDR3 extends over 17 amino acids. This CDR3 reads CASSADRGGVTNEKLFF. The CDR3 region has the DNA TGTGCCAGCAGCGCGGACAGGGGCGGGGTAACTAATGAAAAACTGTTTTTT.

V gene TRBV4-3 combines with J gene TRBJ2-7; a weak D match, TRBD2 (6 bases). The germline gives CDR1 LGHNA, CDR2 YSLEER. V was shortened by 3 bases and J by 1 base, with 19 bases between the two germline ends. The CDR3 contains 17 residues. The CDR3 here is CASSQIMVGGISYEQYF. Here the CDR3 DNA reads TGCGCCAGCAGCCAGATAATGGTGGGAGGAATATCCTACGAGCAGTACTTC.

This clone has a handful of counts. The V gene is TRBV28, the J gene TRBJ2-7; 7 bases map to TRBD1. The CDR3 totals 13 residues. Trimming cost V 7 bases and J 3 bases; bases outside gene matches: 6. The germline gives CDR1 MDHEN, CDR2 SYDVKM. This CDR3 reads CASNVGQDYEQYF. CDR3 DNA: TGTGCCAGCAACGTCGGACAGGACTACGAGCAGTACTTC.

V usage is TRBV5-1 and J usage is TRBJ1-4; D might be TRBD1 (5 bases). This CDR3 is 14 amino acids long. V was trimmed by 4 bases and J by 8 bases, leaving 15 bases between them. Germline V lookup: CDR1 SGHRS, CDR2 YFSETQ. This CDR3 is CASSPGTTREKLFF. The CDR3 DNA follows: TGCGCCAGCAGCCCTGGGACGACGCGGGAAAAACTGTTTTTT.

The J gene is TRBJ2-7, the V gene TRBV10-2, with 8 bases identical to TRBD1. V trimming: 11 bases; J trimming: 1 base; junction bases outside the gene matches: 7. CDR1 is WSHSY and CDR2 is SAAADI in the germline V gene. This CDR3 comprises 13 residues. The CDR3 here is CAAETGDSYEQYF. The CDR3 coding sequence is TGCGCCGCAGAGACAGGGGATTCCTACGAGCAGTACTTC.

This clone has a single count. The CDR3 is CASSPAVNEQFF. CDR3 bases: TGTGCCAGCAGCCCAGCGGTTAATGAGCAGTTCTTC. The chain employs TRBV7-9 and TRBJ2-1; the D gene is possibly TRBD2 (5 bases). Per germline, CDR1 SEHNR and CDR2 FQNEAQ (reference sequence). The CDR3 is made up of 12 amino acids. V lost 5 bases and J 7 bases, leaving 9 bases between the germline ends.

The chain carries TRBV27 and TRBJ2-1, with D tentatively TRBD1 (5 bases). CDR1 is MNHEY and CDR2 is SMNVEV in the germline V gene (reference sequence). Trimming stripped 8 bases from V and 7 bases from J, with 9 bases between. There are 11 residues in the CDR3. The CDR3 region has the DNA TGTGCCAGCTGGCAGGGTAATGAGCAGTTCTTC. Protein product: CASWQGNEQFF.

J is TRBJ2-3 and V is TRBV9; 8 nucleotides agree with TRBD2. This CDR3 spans 16 amino acids. Germline trimming cut 1 base from V and 0 bases from J; bases unmatched to any gene: 4. CDR1 is SGDLS and CDR2 is YYNGEE in the germline V gene. CDR3 in DNA: TGTGCCAGCAGCGTACAGACTAGCGCGAGCACAGATACGCAGTATTTT. Amino acids: CASSVQTSASTDTQYF.

V and J are TRBV4-1 and TRBJ2-1; 11 bases are a match to TRBD2. In germline, CDR1 is MGHRA, CDR2 YSYEKL. The ends lost 0 bases at V and 6 bases at J; junction bases unmatched: 4. The CDR3 is 16 amino acids. The CDR3 DNA sequence: TGCGCCAGCAGCCAAGAGACTAGCGGGATATCCAATGAGCAGTTCTTC. Amino acids: CASSQETSGISNEQFF.

The chain links TRBV27 to TRBJ2-3, with TRBD1 matching 8 bases. J gave up 6 bases and V 5 bases, and 7 bases lay outside the gene matches. This CDR3 is built from 14 residues. CDR1 and CDR2 (germline): MNHEY, SMNVEV (reference sequence). The DNA of the CDR3 is TGTGCCAGCAGTGACAGGGGCTTCTCGGATACGCAGTATTTT. Protein sequence: CASSDRGFSDTQYF.

This clone was detected a few times. The sample has other DNA sequences that encode this CDR3 too. The chain joins TRBV4-1 to TRBJ2-5; D gene ambiguous. This CDR3 has 15 residues. The germline gives CDR1 MGHRA, CDR2 YSYEKL. With 0 bases removed from V and 2 bases from J, the gap between germline ends came to 10 bases. CDR3 nucleotide sequence: TGCGCCAGCAGCCAAGATCCGGGCGCTCAAGAGACCCAGTACTTC. Translation: CASSQDPGAQETQYF.

The CDR3 protein is CASSLSGTPWGKLFF. CDR3 nucleotide sequence: TGTGCCAGCAGTTTGTCCGGGACACCGTGGGGAAAACTGTTTTTT. This chain uses TRBV27 with TRBJ1-4; D may be TRBD1 (6 bases). This CDR3 is built from 15 residues. Germline V gene sequence: CDR1 MNHEY, CDR2 SMNVEV (reference sequence). V dropped 3 bases and J dropped 10 bases, with 18 bases sitting between them.

A note on this clone: This same CDR3 is encoded by further DNA sequences in the sample. The chain combines TRBV7-2 with TRBJ2-7, with D tentatively TRBD1 (5 bases). This CDR3 spans 12 amino acids. Between the trimmed V and J ends, which lost 3 bases and 7 bases, there was a span of 10 bases. The V gene's germline CDR1 is SGHTA and CDR2 FQGNSA. The CDR3 DNA reads TGTGCCAGCAGCTTTGACAGAGGTGAGCAGTACTTC. Translated: CASSFDRGEQYF.

The chain combines TRBV29-1 with TRBJ1-1; D remains ambiguous. Between the trimmed V and J ends, which lost 4 bases and 0 bases, there was a span of 12 bases. The CDR3 contains 14 residues. Germline V gene lookup returns CDR1 SQVTM and CDR2 ANQGSEA. CDR3 bases: TGCAGCGTTGGTTTTTCGTCGCTGAACACTGAAGCTTTCTTT. It encodes CSVGFSSLNTEAFF.

This clone came up once. The chain links TRBV7-9 to TRBJ1-2; TRBD1 matches at 7 bases. Trimming took 4 bases from V and 8 from J; bases not matched to a gene: 16. Germline V gene sequence: CDR1 SEHNR, CDR2 FQNEAQ (reference sequence). The CDR3 totals 16 residues. CDR3 loop: CASSSAMTGISRGYTF. The CDR3, as DNA: TGTGCCAGCAGCTCGGCTATGACAGGGATAAGCAGGGGCTACACCTTC.

V is TRBV6-6 and J is TRBJ2-1; a possible D gene is TRBD2 (5 bases). Germline V gives CDR1 MNHNY, CDR2 SVGAGI (reference sequence). The CDR3 is 12 amino acids. V was trimmed by 8 bases and J by 4 bases, leaving 9 bases between them. CDR3 coding DNA: TGTGCCAGCGGGCGACTATACAATGAGCAGTTCTTC. Its translation: CASGRLYNEQFF.

The V gene is TRBV13, the J gene TRBJ2-1; weak D call: TRBD1 (6 bases). Looked up from germline, CDR1 is PRHDT and CDR2 is FYEKMQ (reference sequence). The CDR3 covers 12 residues. V was shortened by 3 bases and J by 7 bases, with 7 bases between the two germline ends. The CDR3 is CASSFTGNEQFF. The CDR3 DNA follows: TGTGCCAGCAGCTTTACAGGGAATGAGCAGTTCTTC.

The V gene is TRBV7-6, the J gene TRBJ2-1; D not certain. Germline CDR1 and CDR2: SGHVS and FNYEAQ. V dropped 4 bases and J dropped 6 bases, with 7 bases sitting between them. The CDR3 runs to 12 residues. CDR3 residues: CASSSRSNEQFF. CDR3 sequence (DNA): TGTGCCAGCAGCTCCCGTTCCAATGAGCAGTTCTTC.